Below, one T cell receptor beta chain is given with its context. As yet, its antigen is unknown. The record originates from a study of PD-1 blockade in classical Hodgkin lymphoma. Study-wide context: Treatment was intravenous nivolumab, 3 mg/kg every 2 weeks, until progression.

Relapses following autologous stem cell transplantation were seen in all patients, with brentuximab vedotin exposure varying. Patients showed best responses of complete response, partial response or progressive disease. The study's findings and limits: Excluded were patients who started nivolumab under 1 year after ASCT, a group that had lower diversity. Complete responders had baseline diversity similar to newly diagnosed patients.

V was trimmed by 0 bases and J by 3 bases, leaving 16 bases between them. This CDR3 comprises 17 residues. Germline V gene sequence: CDR1 LNHNV, CDR2 YYDKDF (reference sequence). The data were produced by immunoSEQ multiplex PCR, yet TCRdb's version contains in-frame clones alone and is incomplete. The table records 100,000 or so clones, roughly 91% of them present only once. V and J are TRBV15 and TRBJ2-3; a possible D gene is TRBD1 (5 bases). This TCR was recovered from a human donor with classical Hodgkin lymphoma. The material sequenced was peripheral blood mononuclear cells (PBMCs), taken before the second cycle of nivolumab. The CDR3 region has the DNA TGTGCCACCAGCAGAGATAAAGGGGCGCAGACTACAGATACGCAGTATTTT. Translating gives CATSRDKGAQTTDTQYF.